Following are 31 T cell receptor beta chains from one sample sequenced in a study of neurological immune-mediated disorders. Using its own MiXCR run on the 5' RACE reads, TCRdb lists one record per CDR3 protein. The sample has 15,000 to 20,000 distinct CDR3 sequences, less than 25% seen once; the top ten hold under 30%. Material: PBMCs. The receptors stem from a man aged 45-65 years in good health.

The V and J genes are TRBV28 and TRBJ2-7, with TRBD2 matching over 10 bases. Germline assignment: CDR1 MDHEN and CDR2 SYDVKM. Germline trimming cut 5 bases from V and 4 bases from J; bases unmatched to any gene: 11. The CDR3 contains 16 residues. The CDR3 loop is CASSPDLAGDTYEQYF. CDR3 coding DNA: TGTGCCAGCAGTCCCGACCTAGCGGGAGATACTTACGAGCAGTACTTC.

The table lists this clonotype with many counts. This rearrangement joins TRBV6-2 or TRBV6-3 to TRBJ1-5; 8 bases are shared with TRBD1. V gave up 4 bases and J gave up 2 bases; unmatched junction bases: 4. Germline CDR1 MNHEY, CDR2 SVGEGT. This CDR3 contains 15 residues. The CDR3 DNA reads TGTGCCAGCAGTTCCTCAGGGGGCGGCAATCAGCCCCAGCATTTT. Translation gives CASSSSGGGNQPQHF.

The rearrangement links TRBV20-1 to TRBJ2-3, with unresolved D. CDR3 length: 15 residues. Germline V gene lookup returns CDR1 DFQATT and CDR2 SNEGSKA (reference sequence). CDR3 residues: CSVTPGRPRSDTQYF. Written as DNA, the CDR3 is TGCAGCGTCACCCCCGGACGGCCCAGGTCAGATACGCAGTATTTT.

In its sample, this clonotype was seen many times. This chain joins TRBV28 and TRBJ1-5; 7 positions agree with TRBD1. This CDR3 spans 16 amino acids. Germline values: CDR1 MDHEN, CDR2 SYDVKM. V dropped 3 bases and J dropped 2; count of bases not matched to a gene: 7. CDR3 sequence (DNA): TGTGCCAGCAGTTTTAACAGGGGAAGCGGCAATCAGCCCCAGCATTTT. Protein sequence: CASSFNRGSGNQPQHF.

This clonotype was recorded many times. The gene calls are TRBV29-1 and TRBJ2-7; D assignment may be TRBD1 or TRBD2 (6 bases each). CDR3 length equals 15 residues. V gave up 6 bases and J gave up 3 bases, with 21 bases separating them. The germline V gene has CDR1 SQVTM and CDR2 ANQGSEA. This chain's CDR3 is CSVGGTGEQNYEQYF. The CDR3 DNA reads as TGCAGCGTGGGGGGCACAGGAGAACAAAACTACGAGCAGTACTTC.

At least ten counts were recorded for this clonotype. The chain couples TRBV4-2 to TRBJ2-1; no definite D call. CDR1 and CDR2 (germline): LGHNA, YNFKEQ. The V gene lost 0 bases and the J gene lost 0 bases, with 3 bases spanning the gap. The CDR3 loop spans 14 amino acids. CDR3 loop: CASSQDSSYNEQFF. CDR3 nucleotides: TGTGCCAGCAGCCAAGACAGCTCCTACAATGAGCAGTTCTTC.

This clonotype has at least ten counts. The V call is TRBV15, the J call TRBJ1-4, with a weak D call TRBD1 (6 bases). Trimming pared 1 base from V and 11 bases from J, leaving 11 bases between. Germline lookup yields CDR1 LNHNV and CDR2 YYDKDF (reference sequence). There are 13 residues in the CDR3. CDR3 residues: CATSRADRGKLFF. The CDR3 coding sequence is TGTGCCACCAGCAGAGCGGACAGAGGGAAACTGTTTTTT.

Sample share makes this clonotype medium-sized (0.01 to 0.1%). The rearrangement uses TRBV5-1 and TRBJ1-6, with D perhaps TRBD1 (5 bases). Germline V gene lookup returns CDR1 SGHRS and CDR2 YFSETQ. CDR3 length: 16 amino acids. The V end lost 0 bases, the J end lost 9 bases, and 16 bases lay between the germline ends. For the CDR3, the DNA is TGCGCCAGCAGCTTGGCCGCGGGGCGTTTCGGTTCACCCCTCCACTTT. Protein product: CASSLAAGRFGSPLHF.

The chain carries TRBV18 and TRBJ1-5; D not certain. CDR3 length: 14 residues. CDR1 and CDR2 (germline): KGHSH, LQKENI. The V and J ends lost 3 bases and 4 bases respectively, with 10 bases between them. The CDR3 here is CASSPRSENQPQHF. In nucleotides, the CDR3 is TGTGCCAGCTCACCCCGCTCAGAGAATCAGCCCCAGCATTTT.

This clonotype is judged medium-sized. The chain carries TRBV5-1 and TRBJ1-4; D is unresolved. The CDR3 spans 14 residues. With 0 bases removed from V and 3 bases from J, the gap between germline ends came to 6 bases. The germline CDR1 and CDR2 sequences are SGHRS and YFSETQ. The DNA of the CDR3 is TGCGCCAGCAGCTTGGAGAGAGCTAATGAAAAACTGTTTTTT. It is translated as CASSLERANEKLFF.

The table lists this clonotype with many counts. The V and J genes are TRBV20-1 and TRBJ2-7; 11 nucleotides match TRBD1. The V segment lost 5 bases and the J segment 4 bases; nucleotides outside the gene matches: 10. This CDR3 is 15 amino acids long. The germline gives CDR1 DFQATT, CDR2 SNEGSKA (reference sequence). CDR3 residues: CSAWGSGTGGYEQYF. The CDR3 DNA reads as TGCAGTGCTTGGGGATCCGGGACAGGGGGATACGAGCAGTACTTC.

In this sample, this clonotype turned up many times. Written as DNA, the CDR3 is TGTGCCAGCAAAAGGTCCGGGACAGCCTACGAGCAGTACTTC. It is translated as CASKRSGTAYEQYF. V is TRBV6-5 and J is TRBJ2-7; 7 nucleotides line up with TRBD1. Germline-derived CDR1 and CDR2 are MNHEY and SVGAGI. V lost 7 bases, J lost 2 bases, and 8 bases stayed unmatched. The CDR3 length is 14 residues.

The sample holds many counts of this clonotype. The V call is TRBV7-9, the J call TRBJ2-1; 10 bases map to TRBD1. With 1 base clipped from V and 2 bases from J, the junction kept 2 bases outside the gene matches. CDR3 length: 16 amino acids. Per the germline V gene, CDR1 is SEHNR and CDR2 is FQNEAQ (reference sequence). This CDR3 is CASSLEGQGTYNEQFF. The DNA of the CDR3 is TGTGCCAGCAGCTTAGAGGGACAGGGGACCTACAATGAGCAGTTCTTC.

In this sample, this clonotype is medium-sized. The rearrangement links TRBV20-1 to TRBJ2-3; D is undetermined. Germline V gene sequence: CDR1 DFQATT, CDR2 SNEGSKA (reference sequence). The CDR3 runs 11 residues. The V gene lost 7 bases and the J gene lost 2 bases, with 7 bases spanning the gap. CDR3 protein: CSVLPTDTQYF. The CDR3 coding sequence is TGCAGTGTTCTCCCCACAGATACGCAGTATTTT.

The table lists this clonotype with many counts. The chain employs TRBV19 and TRBJ2-1, with D maybe TRBD2 (5 bases). The CDR3 runs to 13 residues. Germline lookup yields CDR1 LNHDA and CDR2 SQIVND (reference sequence). Deletions cut 3 bases from V and 9 bases from J, with 12 bases between. CDR3 in amino acids: CASSIGGESEQFF. CDR3 nucleotides: TGTGCCAGTAGTATTGGAGGTGAGAGTGAGCAGTTCTTC. Drawing the rest from reference TRBV19 and TRBJ2-1, the complete variable domain is DGGITQSPKYLFRKEGQNVTLSCEQNLNHDAMYWYRQDPGQGLRLIYYSQIVNDFQKGDIAEGYSVSREKKESFPLTVTSAQKNPTAFYLCASSIGGESEQFFGPGTRLTVL.

This sequence joins TRBV29-1 and TRBJ2-7; D is undetermined. The CDR3 covers 13 residues. V lost 5 bases, J lost 6 bases, and 17 bases lay in between. Germline assignment: CDR1 SQVTM and CDR2 ANQGSEA. The CDR3 is CSVLGRVGGEQYF. CDR3 nucleotides: TGCAGCGTTCTAGGCCGGGTCGGCGGCGAGCAGTACTTC.

This clonotype is medium-sized (0.01 to 0.1%) by share. V usage is TRBV7-2 and J usage is TRBJ2-1; the match to TRBD2 covers 13 bases. Germline assignment: CDR1 SGHTA and CDR2 FQGNSA. The V gene end was trimmed by 4 bases and the J gene end by 6 bases; junction bases not matched to a gene: 9. The CDR3 loop spans 17 amino acids. CDR3 DNA: TGTGCCAGCAGCTCCGGACTAGCGGGAGAAGTAGTCAATGAGCAGTTCTTC. Protein: CASSSGLAGEVVNEQFF.

This clonotype was recorded many times. The rearrangement links TRBV20-1 to TRBJ2-1; 9 bases agree with TRBD2. CDR1 is DFQATT and CDR2 is SNEGSKA in the germline V gene (reference sequence). J gave up 8 bases and V 1 base, and 9 bases lay outside the gene matches. The CDR3 length is 15 residues. The CDR3 DNA reads TGCAGTGCTAGAGGGGGCGGCGGGAGGGCCCATGAGCAGTTCTTC. As protein: CSARGGGGRAHEQFF.

This clonotype was picked up many times. The rearrangement joins TRBV5-1 to TRBJ2-7; 8 bases map to TRBD1. The V segment lost 4 bases and the J segment 3 bases; nucleotides outside the gene matches: 6. The CDR3 length is 14 residues. CDR1 is SGHRS and CDR2 is YFSETQ in the germline V gene. CDR3 nucleotide sequence: TGCGCCAGCAGCCCTGGACAGGGCGGCTACGAGCAGTACTTC. It yields the protein CASSPGQGGYEQYF.

This clonotype was counted many times. The rearrangement uses TRBV6-5 and TRBJ2-1; D call uncertain. Deletions cut 6 bases from V and 5 bases from J, with 17 bases between. Germline V gives CDR1 MNHEY, CDR2 SVGAGI. The CDR3 is 15 amino acids. In DNA form, the CDR3 reads TGTGCCAGCAGCCAGGCCGCCGGGTCGAACAATGAGCAGTTCTTC. Translating gives CASSQAAGSNNEQFF.

This clonotype is judged medium-sized. The chain couples TRBV20-1 to TRBJ1-5; no clear D. This CDR3 has 13 amino acids. The V end lost 3 bases, the J end lost 6 bases, and 12 bases lay between the germline ends. Germline values: CDR1 DFQATT, CDR2 SNEGSKA (reference sequence). CDR3: CSARSDRGQPQHF. The DNA of the CDR3 is TGCAGTGCTAGGTCGGACCGCGGTCAGCCCCAGCATTTT.

This clonotype was counted many times. The chain has TRBV20-1 and TRBJ1-5; possibly TRBD1 for D (5 bases). V was trimmed by 5 bases and J by 0 bases, leaving 14 bases between them. This CDR3 region has 15 residues. Germline CDR1 is DFQATT and CDR2 is SNEGSKA (reference sequence). In DNA form, the CDR3 reads TGCAGTGCTGCCGTTTGGGGGGTTAGCAATCAGCCCCAGCATTTT. Its translation is CSAAVWGVSNQPQHF.

The table lists this clonotype with many counts. The chain carries TRBV6-5 and TRBJ2-7, with D tentatively TRBD2 (5 bases). Trimming took off 1 base at V and 1 base at J, with 14 bases between the two ends. CDR1 and CDR2 from the germline V gene are MNHEY and SVGAGI. The CDR3 covers 16 residues. The CDR3 here is CASSYLSGPRSYEQYF. DNA for the CDR3: TGTGCCAGCAGTTACTTAAGCGGCCCCAGGTCCTACGAGCAGTACTTC.

V and J are TRBV6-6 and TRBJ2-3; the D gene could be TRBD1 or TRBD2 (7 bases each). This CDR3 has 14 residues. Trimming removed 5 bases at V and 1 base at J, with 10 bases between. Germline CDR1 and CDR2: MNHNY and SVGAGI (reference sequence). CDR3 bases: TGTGCCAGCAGTCAGGGGGGGGGCACAGATACGCAGTATTTT. Its translation: CASSQGGGTDTQYF.

This clonotype was seen ten or more times. The CDR3 DNA reads as TGTGCCAGCAGCCCGGGACAGGGATCTGGCTACACCTTC. It codes for CASSPGQGSGYTF. The chain carries TRBV3-1 and TRBJ1-2; 9 bases agree with TRBD1. The germline CDR1 and CDR2 sequences are LGHDT and YNNKEL (reference sequence). Trimming cost V 4 bases and J 7 bases; bases outside gene matches: 4. The CDR3 consists of 13 residues. The variable domain in full, with the rest retrieved from reference TRBV3-1 and TRBJ1-2, is DTAVSQTPKYLVTQMGNDKSIKCEQNLGHDTMYWYKQDSKKFLKIMFSYNNKELIINETVPNRFSPKSPDKAHLNLHINSLELGDSAVYFCASSPGQGSGYTFGSGTRLTVV.

This clonotype appeared a few times. The chain combines TRBV4-2 with TRBJ2-5, with D unresolved. The CDR3 is made up of 13 amino acids. The germline CDR1 and CDR2 sequences are LGHNA and YNFKEQ. Deletions cut 1 base from V and 5 bases from J, with 8 bases between. For the CDR3, the DNA is TGTGCCAGCAGCCAAGCCCTATGGGAGACCCAGTACTTC. Translation: CASSQALWETQYF.

By sample fraction, this clonotype is medium-sized. This chain joins TRBV20-1 and TRBJ2-5; 13 bases map to TRBD2. From germline, CDR1 is DFQATT and CDR2 SNEGSKA (reference sequence). After removal of 4 bases from V and 5 bases from J, the junction contained 10 bases not matched to a gene. The CDR3 contains 16 residues. The CDR3 reads CSAMGTSGNLGETQYF. Written as DNA, the CDR3 is TGCAGTGCTATGGGGACTAGCGGGAACCTCGGGGAGACCCAGTACTTC.

Ten or more counts support this clonotype. The rearrangement links TRBV4-3 to TRBJ1-5; possible D gene TRBD1, 6 bases. The CDR3 sequence is 16 residues long. V was shortened by 0 bases and J by 1 base, with 10 bases between the two germline ends. Looked up from germline, CDR1 is LGHNA and CDR2 is YSLEER. The CDR3 coding sequence is TGCGCCAGCAGCCAAGAGTTTCAGGGGAGCAATCAGCCCCAGCATTTT. Translating gives CASSQEFQGSNQPQHF.

This clonotype was counted ten times or more. The chain recombines TRBV2 with TRBJ2-7; no reliable D call. Trimming left V 4 bases short and J 4 bases short, with 5 bases between. The CDR3 contains 11 residues. Germline V gives CDR1 SNHLY, CDR2 FYNNEI. The CDR3 coding sequence is TGTGCCAGCAGTGTCTTTTACGAGCAGTACTTC. Protein sequence: CASSVFYEQYF.

The sample holds many counts of this clonotype. The chain carries TRBV5-1 and TRBJ2-1; 8 nucleotides match TRBD2. Germline V gives CDR1 SGHRS, CDR2 YFSETQ. This CDR3 region has 16 residues. Trimming at V came to 4 bases and at J to 3 bases, leaving 9 bases not matched to a gene. The CDR3 loop is CASSGGSSGHYNEQFF. As DNA, the CDR3 is TGCGCCAGCAGCGGCGGGTCTAGCGGGCACTACAATGAGCAGTTCTTC.

This clonotype is a singleton in its sample. This rearrangement joins TRBV7-9 to TRBJ2-7; D is undetermined. Per germline, CDR1 SEHNR and CDR2 FQNEAQ (reference sequence). V was shortened by 1 base and J by 3 bases, with 7 bases between the two germline ends. The CDR3 contains 13 residues. CDR3 sequence (DNA): TGTGCCAGCAGCTTAGGTCCAGACTACGAGCAGTACTTC. Its translation: CASSLGPDYEQYF. Drawing the rest from reference TRBV7-9 and TRBJ2-7, the complete variable domain is DTGVSQNPRHKITKRGQNVTFRCDPISEHNRLYWYRQTLGQGPEFLTYFQNEAQLEKSRLLSDRFSAERPKGSFSTLEIQRTEQGDSAMYLCASSLGPDYEQYFGPGTRLTVT.